This is a list of T cell receptor beta chains from one sample in a study of T cells in Graves' hyperthyroidism and ophthalmopathy. TCRdb reanalysed the multiplex PCR reads using MiXCR and keeps one entry per CDR3 protein. The profile shows 550,000 to 700,000 distinct CDR3 sequences, 40% to 55% of them singletons. The material sequenced was peripheral blood or thyroid tissue (not recorded which). These receptors were taken from an adult woman with Graves' disease, either hyperthyroidism or ophthalmopathy (not recorded which). CDR3s include the opening cysteine and the closing phenylalanine or tryptophan.

v_call cdr3_aa
TRBV7-9 CASSVVSGSQYF
TRBV15 CATSRDRTSHTEAFF
TRBV20-1 CSARYLPALYEQFF
TRBV9 CASSVGPGGNVLTF
TRBV20-1 CSASTGMEMNTGELFF
TRBV5-1 CASSLEVRGTEQYF
TRBV19 CASNNGRGQPQHF
TRBV5-1 CASSSGLTNEKLFF
TRBV7-2 CASRSMGQNTEAFF
TRBV7-3 CASSRAGSDSSNQPQHF
TRBV9 CASGADGTGGQPQHF
TRBV4-2 CASSQESRSSGNTIYF
TRBV5-1 CASSLHSYTGELFF
TRBV24-1 CATSDFSGPNTGELFF
TRBV7-9 CASSTRDRALDGYTF
TRBV7-9 CASSPILGTGGNEKLFF
TRBV7-4 CASSLSTSGYADTQYF
TRBV12-3/TRBV12-4 CASMSSGNTIYF
TRBV10-3 CAISGTENQPQHF
TRBV19 CASEQGLLSNQPQHF